What follows is one TCR beta chain and its context. The target antigen is unknown. Profiled with immunoSEQ multiplex PCR; TCRdb holds only in-frame clones, not every one. The table lists 25,000 to 35,000 clones, around 50% of them singletons. This specimen belongs to a study of early stage breast cancer tumors. Study information: Of 15 to 20 invasive breast tumors, twelve were hormone receptor-positive, HER2-negative. Study findings and constraints: Comparing each tissue with blood distinguished tumor from normal in most of the 16 patients. Compared with adjacent normal breast tissue, tumors showed around 2.5-fold greater T cell density and higher clonality.

This receptor was obtained from a person between 50 and 60 years old with breast cancer. Sequences were obtained from breast tumor tissue.

CDR3 nucleotide sequence: TGTGCCAGTGCCAGGGGACTCTCTGGAAACACCATATATTTT. The encoded protein is CASARGLSGNTIYF. The V call is TRBV19, the J call TRBJ1-3, with D possibly TRBD1 on 6 matching bases. Germline V lookup: CDR1 LNHDA, CDR2 SQIVND (reference sequence). The CDR3 length is 14 residues. V shed 8 bases and J shed 0 bases, with 11 bases lying between them.